The TCR beta chain described here comes from a study of a mutant IDH1 vaccine in newly diagnosed glioma. Whole-study context: Radiotherapy alone preceded vaccination by 4-6 weeks; alternatively, vaccination started with temozolomide cycles. Of treated patients, roughly 62% were men and about 38% women, averaging around 40 years. Earlier therapy was either radiotherapy, temozolomide, or both, and most got both. General observations from the study: Among all patients, vaccine-induced immune responses occurred in around 95%.

This table comes from immunoSEQ multiplex PCR, and its TCRdb copy is limited to in-frame clones, with some not included. The sample has about 54,000 clones, around 84% seen once; the top ten hold roughly 4%. For this clone: Its matching antigen is unknown.

Described time point: week 35, safety follow-up. The study gave 300 ug of mutant IDH1 20-mer peptide per vaccine dose, with topical imiquimod. Per germline, CDR1 SGHVS and CDR2 FQNEAQ. The CDR3 sequence is 13 residues long. Trimming removed 5 bases at V and 4 bases at J, with 11 bases between. The receptor's source is a woman aged 18-29 years with glioma. Sample: PBMCs, taken from a glioma patient whose treatment included an IDH1 peptide vaccine. The V call is TRBV7-8, the J call TRBJ2-5; D is ambiguous. CDR3 loop: CASSQRPGETQYF. DNA of the CDR3: TGTGCCAGCAGCCAGAGGCCGGGAGAGACCCAGTACTTC. Supplemented by reference TRBV7-8 and TRBJ2-5, the full variable domain reads GAGVSQSPRYKVAKRGQDVALRCDPISGHVSLFWYQQALGQGPEFLTYFQNEAQLDKSGLPSDRFFAERPEGSVSTLKIQRTQQEDSAVYLCASSQRPGETQYFGPGTRLLVL.